One and the same sample provided the 3 T cell receptor beta chains below, sequenced in a study of T cell responses to AZD1222 COVID-19 vaccine. TCRdb keeps only in-frame clones here, not all; method: immunoSEQ multiplex PCR. The profile shows about 130,000 clones, roughly 88% of them singletons. The specimen was peripheral blood, collected on day 0 of MenACWY control vaccination. The receptors derive from an adult in good health.

This clone occurred once. The rearrangement links TRBV5-1 to TRBJ2-1; 11 positions match TRBD2. V trimming: 4 bases; J trimming: 5 bases; junction bases outside the gene matches: 20. There are 20 residues in the CDR3. Germline V lookup: CDR1 SGHRS, CDR2 YFSETQ. This chain's CDR3 is CASSPQTGAVSGRANNEQFF. CDR3 sequence (DNA): TGCGCCAGCAGCCCCCAGACAGGAGCCGTTAGCGGGAGGGCAAACAATGAGCAGTTCTTC.

The rearrangement joins TRBV6-2 or TRBV6-3 to TRBJ2-5, with 7 bases fitting TRBD2. The CDR3 spans 15 residues. From germline, CDR1 is MNHEY and CDR2 SVGEGT. V lost 6 bases, J lost 5 bases, and 12 bases stayed unmatched. The CDR3 DNA reads TGTGCCAGCAGCTCCTGGAGGGCGGGAGCTGAGACCCAGTACTTC. It yields the protein CASSSWRAGAETQYF.

The chain uses TRBV2 and TRBJ2-3; D remains unclear. The CDR3 contains 15 residues. The V and J ends lost 5 bases and 0 bases respectively, with 12 bases between them. Germline assignment: CDR1 SNHLY and CDR2 FYNNEI. The CDR3 DNA reads as TGTGCCAGCAGTAGTGTTGAATCGAGCACAGATACGCAGTATTTT. Translating gives CASSSVESSTDTQYF. Combining the CDR3 with reference TRBV2 and TRBJ2-3 gives the whole variable domain EPEVTQTPSHQVTQMGQEVILRCVPISNHLYFYWYRQILGQKVEFLVSFYNNEISEKSEIFDDQFSVERPDGSNFTLKIRSTKLEDSAMYFCASSSVESSTDTQYFGPGTRLTVL.